Below are 6 T cell receptor beta chains sequenced from a single sample in a study of shared clonotypes between healthy human individuals. Assay: immunoSEQ multiplex PCR; the TCRdb copy retains only in-frame clones and omits some. In the table there are 2 million to 2.5 million clones, over 85% of which are singletons. Sequences were obtained from naive CD4+ T cells sorted from blood. The subset denotes: CD45RA+ positively selected. The receptors originated from a man aged 18 to 29 in good health.

This clone came up a few times. J is TRBJ1-6 and V is TRBV27, with 11 bases fitting TRBD1. Germline V gene lookup returns CDR1 MNHEY and CDR2 SMNVEV (reference sequence). The CDR3 consists of 14 residues. With V trimmed by 8 bases and J by 10 bases, 7 bases remained unmatched. Written as DNA, the CDR3 is TGTGCCAGCCGCCCTTGGGACAGGGGGTCACCCCTCCACTTT. It encodes CASRPWDRGSPLHF.

The chain couples TRBV7-2 to TRBJ2-7; TRBD1 agrees at 7 bases. The CDR3 runs 15 residues. V shed 5 bases and J 1 base; nucleotides not matched to a gene: 8. Germline V gene data show CDR1 as SGHTA and CDR2 as FQGNSA. DNA for the CDR3: TGTGCCAGCAGCCACGGGACAGCATTTTCCTACGAGCAGTACTTC. Translation: CASSHGTAFSYEQYF.

The rearrangement uses TRBV2 and TRBJ2-3; perhaps TRBD1 as D (6 bases). CDR1 is SNHLY, CDR2 FYNNEI, per germline. This CDR3 comprises 14 residues. The V end lost 4 bases, the J end lost 3 bases, and 11 bases lay between the germline ends. DNA for the CDR3: TGTGCCAGCAGTGGGCCACAGGGTACAGATACGCAGTATTTT. The encoded protein is CASSGPQGTDTQYF.

The gene calls are TRBV7-3 and TRBJ1-6, with D unclear. The CDR3 spans 17 residues. The V gene lost 2 bases and the J gene lost 5 bases, with 16 bases spanning the gap. Germline V lookup: CDR1 SGHTA, CDR2 FQGTGA. CDR3 in amino acids: CASSLFGRGQNNSPLHF. CDR3 DNA sequence: TGTGCCAGCAGCTTATTTGGGCGCGGGCAGAATAATTCACCCCTCCACTTT.

The CDR3 nucleotides are TGTGCCAGCAGTCGGTACGCCGGGCCCTACGAGCAGTACTTC. It encodes CASSRYAGPYEQYF. This rearrangement joins TRBV6-5 to TRBJ2-7; D not certain. Trimming took 5 bases from V and 2 from J, leaving 13 bases between them. Germline V gene sequence: CDR1 MNHEY, CDR2 SVGAGI. The CDR3 runs 14 residues.

V and J are TRBV13 and TRBJ1-1; D is uncertain. CDR3 length: 12 residues. The ends were cut back, 3 bases at V and 7 bases at J, with 9 bases in the middle. In germline, CDR1 is PRHDT, CDR2 FYEKMQ (reference sequence). Here the CDR3 DNA reads TGTGCCAGCAGCTTGTCGTTGGGTGAAGCTTTCTTT. Its protein is CASSLSLGEAFF.